The 18 T cell receptor beta chains below come from one sample, sequenced in a study of CD8 T cells in ankylosing spondylitis (dated by TCRdb to 2017 to 2019). The method behind the library was 5' RACE. Sequencing was performed on an Illumina HiSeq 2500. Using fastp at Q25 and MiXCR, TCRdb reprocessed the public reads and kept productive beta chains. Each CDR3 protein gets just one entry, which takes the most common genes and DNA from the rows behind it. A total of 150,000 to 200,000 distinct CDR3 sequences appear in this sample, around 16% of them only once. The ten largest make up under 9% of the sample. The sample was blood, either unsorted or a sorted T cell fraction (not recorded which). All receptors come from a male donor with ankylosing spondylitis or in good health (not recorded which).

This clonotype was observed a few times. The gene calls are TRBV5-1 and TRBJ1-2; 7 nucleotides agree with TRBD1. Germline loops: CDR1 SGHRS, CDR2 YFSETQ. The CDR3 runs 17 residues. V shed 0 bases, J shed 4 bases, and the junction held 12 bases outside the gene matches. The CDR3 DNA sequence: TGCGCCAGCAGCTTGGCCTCTGTGTCAGGGGGTGGCTATGGCTACACCTTC. Translated, it gives CASSLASVSGGGYGYTF.

In this sample, this clonotype turned up many times. This chain joins TRBV6-6 and TRBJ1-6; no clear D. Per the germline V gene, CDR1 is MNHNY and CDR2 is SVGAGI (reference sequence). The CDR3 runs 14 residues. Trimming cost V 5 bases and J 8 bases, with 13 bases left between them. CDR3 loop: CASSPRTFDSPLHF. CDR3 nucleotides: TGTGCCAGCAGTCCCCGGACCTTCGATTCACCCCTCCACTTT.

In the case of this clonotype: A read error is possible here, since a much larger clone lies one base away. The chain uses TRBV15 and TRBJ2-1; tentative D call: TRBD1 (5 bases). The CDR3 is 15 amino acids. V dropped 1 base and J dropped 4 bases, with 11 bases sitting between them. Germline CDR1 is LNHNV and CDR2 is YYDKDF (reference sequence). This CDR3 is CATSRGWTQYNEQFF. The CDR3 DNA sequence: TGTGCCACCAGCAGAGGTTGGACACAATACAATGAGCAGTTCTTC.

The CDR3: CASSIATGDSSNQPQHF. CDR3 DNA sequence: TGTGCCAGTAGTATCGCGACAGGAGACTCTAGCAATCAGCCCCAGCATTTT. The chain is built from TRBV19 and TRBJ1-5; D is perhaps TRBD1 (6 bases). V lost 3 bases to trimming and J lost 0 bases, with 15 bases between them. Germline CDR1 is LNHDA and CDR2 is SQIVND (reference sequence). The CDR3 is 17 amino acids.

This clonotype is medium-sized (0.01 to 0.1%) in the sample. In DNA form, the CDR3 reads TGCGCCAGCACGGTACAGGGACCCACTGAAGCTTTCTTT. Translation: CASTVQGPTEAFF. V usage is TRBV5-1 and J usage is TRBJ1-1; the D gene is possibly TRBD1 (6 bases). Trimming stripped 6 bases from V and 4 bases from J, with 13 bases between. The CDR3 spans 13 residues. Germline V CDR1 and CDR2: SGHRS, YFSETQ.

This sequence joins TRBV28 and TRBJ1-2; TRBD1 might be the D (6 bases). Trimming left V 5 bases short and J 1 base short, with 14 bases between. The CDR3 consists of 15 residues. CDR1 and CDR2 (germline): MDHEN, SYDVKM. The chain's CDR3 is CASSHGTTLNYGYTF. The CDR3, as DNA: TGTGCCAGCAGTCATGGGACAACGCTTAACTATGGCTACACCTTC.

This clonotype was observed a handful of times. The genes are TRBV7-9 and TRBJ2-6; D is uncertain. V gave up 1 base and J gave up 5 bases, with 9 bases separating them. The CDR3 covers 15 residues. Germline lookup yields CDR1 SEHNR and CDR2 FQNEAQ (reference sequence). The CDR3 loop reads CASSLDSYRANVLTF. CDR3 nucleotides: TGTGCCAGCAGCTTAGACAGCTACCGGGCCAACGTCCTGACTTTC.

This clonotype was seen a few times. The chain combines TRBV28 with TRBJ1-1; D remains ambiguous. This CDR3 region has 11 residues. The germline V and J ends were trimmed by 6 bases and 8 bases, with 10 bases remaining between them. Germline assignment: CDR1 MDHEN and CDR2 SYDVKM. The CDR3 coding sequence is TGTGCCAGCAGCACCACCCGAGAAGCTTTCTTT. As protein: CASSTTREAFF. The complete variable domain, with remaining parts taken from reference TRBV28 and TRBJ1-1, reads DVKVTQSSRYLVKRTGEKVFLECVQDMDHENMFWYRQDPGLGLRLIYFSYDVKMKEKGDIPEGYSVSREKKERFSLILESASTNQTSMYLCASSTTREAFFGQGTRLTVV.

This chain joins TRBV28 and TRBJ2-7, with 10 bases matching TRBD1. With 6 bases clipped from V and 9 bases from J, the junction kept 11 bases outside the gene matches. Germline CDR1 and CDR2: MDHEN and SYDVKM. CDR3 length equals 14 residues. CDR3 in DNA: TGTGCCAGCAGGGACGGACAGGGGGACCACGGGCAGTACTTC. It encodes CASRDGQGDHGQYF.

As concerns this clonotype: A much larger clone lies a single base off, so this may be a read error. The chain employs TRBV6-5 and TRBJ1-1; the D gene is possibly TRBD1 (6 bases). Germline loops: CDR1 MNHEY, CDR2 SVGAGI. Trimming took 2 bases from V and 10 from J, leaving 17 bases between them. The CDR3 covers 14 residues. CDR3 sequence: CASSYRGGEAVAFF. The DNA for the CDR3 is TGTGCCAGCAGTTACAGAGGGGGAGAAGCTGTAGCTTTCTTT.

This clonotype has at least ten counts. V is TRBV20-1 and J is TRBJ1-5; D gene unclear. The length of the CDR3 is 14 residues. The germline gives CDR1 DFQATT, CDR2 SNEGSKA (reference sequence). The V end lost 5 bases, the J end lost 4 bases, and 15 bases lay between the germline ends. The CDR3 sequence: CSADTENRNQPQHF. The CDR3 DNA is TGCAGTGCTGATACAGAGAATCGTAATCAGCCCCAGCATTTT.

This clonotype was seen only a few times. V usage is TRBV20-1 and J usage is TRBJ2-3; the match to TRBD2 covers 9 bases. CDR3 length: 20 amino acids. The V gene end was trimmed by 5 bases and the J gene end by 6 bases; junction bases not matched to a gene: 27. Per germline, CDR1 DFQATT and CDR2 SNEGSKA (reference sequence). Here the CDR3 DNA reads TGCAGTGCTGAAACAGGGACGGCTCCAGTGAGCGGGGGGTTTGCGGATACGCAGTATTTT. Translated: CSAETGTAPVSGGFADTQYF.

This clonotype was counted many times. A junction end diverges from the germline sequence, so it may reflect a read error. In nucleotides, the CDR3 is TGTGCCAGCAACTTGCGGAGGGCTGCGAATACCGGGGAGCTGTTTTTT. It yields the protein CASNLRRAANTGELFF. The genes are TRBV2 and TRBJ2-2, with D possibly matching TRBD2 (6 bases). The length of the CDR3 is 16 residues. The germline CDR1 and CDR2 sequences are SNHLY and FYNNEI.

The rearrangement uses TRBV5-1 and TRBJ1-1; D remains unclear. The germline gives CDR1 SGHRS, CDR2 YFSETQ. The CDR3 sequence is 12 residues long. V lost 4 bases to trimming and J lost 4 bases, with 8 bases between them. CDR3 sequence reads: CASSPWGTEAFF. CDR3 coding DNA: TGCGCCAGCAGCCCCTGGGGCACTGAAGCTTTCTTT.

This clonotype was observed at least ten times. The rearrangement uses TRBV6-5 and TRBJ2-7, with no clear D. V lost 0 bases and J 2 bases, leaving 11 bases between the germline ends. The CDR3 runs 15 residues. Germline CDR1 reads MNHEY; CDR2 reads SVGAGI. CDR3 nucleotides: TGTGCCAGCAGTTACTCGATTTCCCGTACCTACGAGCAGTACTTC. The encoded protein is CASSYSISRTYEQYF.

This clonotype was seen ten or more times. The chain uses TRBV5-1 and TRBJ1-5, with 8 bases lining up with TRBD1. Germline V gives CDR1 SGHRS, CDR2 YFSETQ. The ends lost 1 base at V and 7 bases at J; junction bases unmatched: 7. This CDR3 region has 15 residues. The CDR3: CASSLSGDRGQPQHF. CDR3 bases: TGCGCCAGCAGCTTGTCCGGTGACAGGGGCCAGCCCCAGCATTTT.

This clonotype was picked up a small number of times. V is TRBV16 and J is TRBJ1-1; D is unresolved. Trimming left V 2 bases short and J 4 bases short, with 17 bases between. Germline assignment: CDR1 KGHSY and CDR2 FQNENV. The CDR3 is made up of 16 amino acids. Here the CDR3 DNA reads TGTGCCAGCAGCCAAATGTATTCGACGAGTGGCACTGAAGCTTTCTTT. Amino acid sequence: CASSQMYSTSGTEAFF.

This chain links TRBV20-1 with TRBJ1-5; TRBD1 aligns across 10 bases. The CDR3 has 14 residues. The junction had 7 bases not matched to a gene; V was cut back by 5 bases and J by 6 bases. Germline-derived CDR1 and CDR2 are DFQATT and SNEGSKA (reference sequence). For the CDR3, the DNA is TGCAGTGCTCCGGGACAGGGGACCGGTCAGCCCCAGCATTTT. As protein: CSAPGQGTGQPQHF.